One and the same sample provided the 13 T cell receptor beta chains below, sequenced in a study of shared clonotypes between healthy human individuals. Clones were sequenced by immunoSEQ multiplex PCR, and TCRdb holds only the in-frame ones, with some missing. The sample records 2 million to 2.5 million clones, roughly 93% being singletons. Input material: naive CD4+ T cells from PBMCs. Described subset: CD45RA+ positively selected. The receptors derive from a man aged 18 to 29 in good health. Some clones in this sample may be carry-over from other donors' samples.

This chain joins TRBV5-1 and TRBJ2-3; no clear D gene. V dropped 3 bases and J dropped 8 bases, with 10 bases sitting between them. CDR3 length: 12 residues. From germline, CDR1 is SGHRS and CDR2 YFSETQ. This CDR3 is CASSSGKGTQYF. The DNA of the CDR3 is TGCGCCAGCAGCTCGGGCAAAGGTACGCAGTATTTT.

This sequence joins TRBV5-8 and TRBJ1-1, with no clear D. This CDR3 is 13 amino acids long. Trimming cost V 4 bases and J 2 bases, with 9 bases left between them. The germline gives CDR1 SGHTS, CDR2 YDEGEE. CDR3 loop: CASSRRANTEAFF. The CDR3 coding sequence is TGTGCCAGCAGCCGGAGGGCCAACACTGAAGCTTTCTTT.

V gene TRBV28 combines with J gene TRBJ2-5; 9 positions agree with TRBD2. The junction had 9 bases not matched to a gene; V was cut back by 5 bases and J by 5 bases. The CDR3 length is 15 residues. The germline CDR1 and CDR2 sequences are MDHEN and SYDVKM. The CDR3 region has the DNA TGTGCCAGCAGTCCGGCGGCGGGAGGGGGGGAGACCCAGTACTTC. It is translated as CASSPAAGGGETQYF.

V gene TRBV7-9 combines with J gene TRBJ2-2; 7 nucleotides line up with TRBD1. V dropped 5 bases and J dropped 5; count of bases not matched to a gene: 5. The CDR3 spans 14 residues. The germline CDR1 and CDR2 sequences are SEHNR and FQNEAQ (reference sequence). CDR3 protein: CASSRTGVTGELFF. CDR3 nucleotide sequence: TGTGCCAGCAGCCGTACAGGGGTAACCGGGGAGCTGTTTTTT.

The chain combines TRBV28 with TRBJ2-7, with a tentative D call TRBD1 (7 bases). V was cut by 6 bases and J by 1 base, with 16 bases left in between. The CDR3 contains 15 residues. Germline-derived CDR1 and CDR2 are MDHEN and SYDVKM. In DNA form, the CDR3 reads TGTGCCAGCAGACGCGGGGAGACAGGGTCCTACGAGCAGTACTTC. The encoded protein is CASRRGETGSYEQYF.

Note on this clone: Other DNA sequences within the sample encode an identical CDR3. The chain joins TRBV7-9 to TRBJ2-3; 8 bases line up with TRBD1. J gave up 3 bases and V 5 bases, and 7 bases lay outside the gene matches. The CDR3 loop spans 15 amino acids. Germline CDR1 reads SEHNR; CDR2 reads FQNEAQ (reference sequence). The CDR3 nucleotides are TGTGCCAGCAGCCCCGGACAGGGTAGTACAGATACGCAGTATTTT. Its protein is CASSPGQGSTDTQYF. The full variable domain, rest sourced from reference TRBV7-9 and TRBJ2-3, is DTGVSQNPRHKITKRGQNVTFRCDPISEHNRLYWYRQTLGQGPEFLTYFQNEAQLEKSRLLSDRFSAERPKGSFSTLEIQRTEQGDSAMYLCASSPGQGSTDTQYFGPGTRLTVL.

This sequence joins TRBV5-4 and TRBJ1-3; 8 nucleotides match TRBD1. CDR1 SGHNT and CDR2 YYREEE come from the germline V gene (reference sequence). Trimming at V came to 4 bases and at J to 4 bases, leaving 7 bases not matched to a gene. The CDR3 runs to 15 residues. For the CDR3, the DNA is TGTGCCAGCAGCACCGGACAGGGCCGCGGAAACACCATATATTTT. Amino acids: CASSTGQGRGNTIYF.

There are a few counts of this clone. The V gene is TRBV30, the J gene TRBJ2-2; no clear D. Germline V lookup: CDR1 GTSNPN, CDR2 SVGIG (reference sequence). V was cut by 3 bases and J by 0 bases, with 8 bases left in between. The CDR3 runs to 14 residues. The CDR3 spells CAWRTDSNTGELFF. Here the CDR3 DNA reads TGTGCCTGGAGGACCGACTCGAACACCGGGGAGCTGTTTTTT.

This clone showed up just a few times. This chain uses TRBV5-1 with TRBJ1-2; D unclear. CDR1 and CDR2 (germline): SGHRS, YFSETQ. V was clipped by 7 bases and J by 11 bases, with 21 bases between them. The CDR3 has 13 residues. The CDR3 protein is CASSFWADGLYTF. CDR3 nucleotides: TGCGCCAGCTCCTTCTGGGCAGACGGACTTTACACCTTC.

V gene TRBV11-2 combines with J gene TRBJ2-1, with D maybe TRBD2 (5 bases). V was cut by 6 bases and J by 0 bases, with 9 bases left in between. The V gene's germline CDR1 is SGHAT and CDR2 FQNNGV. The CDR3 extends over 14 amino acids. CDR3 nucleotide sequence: TGTGCCAGCAGACCTACTAGCTCCTACAATGAGCAGTTCTTC. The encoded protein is CASRPTSSYNEQFF.

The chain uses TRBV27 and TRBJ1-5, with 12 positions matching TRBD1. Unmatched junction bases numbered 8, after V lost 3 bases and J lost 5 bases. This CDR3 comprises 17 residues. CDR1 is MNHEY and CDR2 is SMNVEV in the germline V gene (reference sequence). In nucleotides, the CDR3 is TGTGCCAGCAGTTTGGGCGGGGACAGGGGGCTGGATCAGCCCCAGCATTTT. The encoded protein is CASSLGGDRGLDQPQHF.

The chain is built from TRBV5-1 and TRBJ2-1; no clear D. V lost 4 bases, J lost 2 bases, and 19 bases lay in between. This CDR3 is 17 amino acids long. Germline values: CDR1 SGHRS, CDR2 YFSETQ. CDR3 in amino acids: CASSRIPVAGAYNEQFF. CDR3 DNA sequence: TGCGCCAGCAGCCGAATCCCCGTGGCAGGAGCCTACAATGAGCAGTTCTTC.

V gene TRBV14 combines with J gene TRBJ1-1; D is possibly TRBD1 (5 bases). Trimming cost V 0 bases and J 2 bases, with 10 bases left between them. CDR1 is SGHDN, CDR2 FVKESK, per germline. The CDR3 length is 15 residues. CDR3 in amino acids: CASSQDGADNTEAFF. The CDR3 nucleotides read TGTGCCAGCAGCCAAGATGGGGCAGATAACACTGAAGCTTTCTTT. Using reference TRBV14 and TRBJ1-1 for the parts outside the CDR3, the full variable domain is EAGVTQFPSHSVIEKGQTVTLRCDPISGHDNLYWYRRVMGKEIKFLLHFVKESKQDESGMPNNRFLAERTGGTYSTLKVQPAELEDSGVYFCASSQDGADNTEAFFGQGTRLTVV.